These 8 T cell receptor beta chains share one sample of origin, sequenced in a study of T cell repertoires in cytomegalovirus infection. TCRdb ran MiXCR on the reads and lists one entry per CDR3 protein. In the table there are 450,000 to 650,000 distinct CDR3 sequences, around 27% of which are singletons. Sequencing was performed on PBMCs. These receptors came from a human donor in good health (CMV status not recorded). Some clones in this sample may be carry-over from other donors' samples.

V and J are TRBV2 and TRBJ2-5, with D hard to call. The CDR3 is 10 amino acids. Per the germline V gene, CDR1 is SNHLY and CDR2 is FYNNEI. Trimming took 7 bases from V and 3 from J, leaving 3 bases between them. CDR3 region: CASTEETQYF. CDR3 coding DNA: TGTGCCAGCACCGAAGAGACCCAGTACTTC.

The CDR3 nucleotides are TGTGCCAGCAGGGAACAGGGCCCGAGACTAGATACGCAGTATTTT. Amino acid sequence: CASREQGPRLDTQYF. V is TRBV2 and J is TRBJ2-3; possibly TRBD1 for D (6 bases). CDR1 is SNHLY, CDR2 FYNNEI, per germline. V was shortened by 6 bases and J by 5 bases, with 18 bases between the two germline ends. CDR3 length: 15 residues.

This rearrangement joins TRBV15 to TRBJ1-5; D not resolved. This CDR3 has 15 amino acids. The germline V gene encodes CDR1 LNHNV and CDR2 YYDKDF (reference sequence). V lost 1 base and J 3 bases, leaving 10 bases between the germline ends. CDR3 nucleotide sequence: TGTGCCACCAGCAGAGGCGGGGATTACAATCAGCCCCAGCATTTT. As protein: CATSRGGDYNQPQHF.

This clonotype has at least ten counts. The V and J genes are TRBV7-2 and TRBJ1-4; the match to TRBD1 covers 8 bases. The CDR3 runs to 15 residues. Per the germline V gene, CDR1 is SGHTA and CDR2 is FQGNSA. The trim removed 1 base at V and 5 bases at J, leaving 3 bases unmatched. In DNA, the CDR3 is TGTGCCAGCAGCTTAGTGAGGACAGGGAATGAAAAACTGTTTTTT. This codes for CASSLVRTGNEKLFF.

In DNA form, the CDR3 reads TGTGCCAGCAGTCCCCACCGCACGGCTAATAATTCACCCCTCCACTTT. Residues: CASSPHRTANNSPLHF. The J gene is TRBJ1-6, the V gene TRBV6-2 or TRBV6-3; D remains ambiguous. Germline assignment: CDR1 MNHEY and CDR2 SVGEGT. This CDR3 contains 16 residues. The V end was cut by 5 bases, the J end by 5 bases, with 16 bases between.

The rearrangement joins TRBV6-2 or TRBV6-3 to TRBJ2-2; D call uncertain. CDR1 MNHEY and CDR2 SVGEGT come from the germline V gene. The ends were cut back, 7 bases at V and 8 bases at J, with 8 bases in the middle. The CDR3 contains 11 residues. The CDR3 region has the DNA TGTGCCAGCACCACGCCGGGGGAGCTGTTTTTT. Protein: CASTTPGELFF.

This sequence joins TRBV6-5 and TRBJ2-7; D is unresolved. CDR3 length: 14 residues. Germline assignment: CDR1 MNHEY and CDR2 SVGAGI. Trimming took off 8 bases at V and 2 bases at J, with 16 bases between the two ends. The CDR3 sequence is CASGRDGRTYEQYF. CDR3 DNA: TGTGCCAGCGGAAGGGATGGACGCACCTACGAGCAGTACTTC.

This chain links TRBV28 with TRBJ2-7, with 7 positions matching TRBD2. J gave up 4 bases and V 2 bases, and 5 bases lay outside the gene matches. Looked up from germline, CDR1 is MDHEN and CDR2 is SYDVKM. The CDR3 consists of 14 residues. The CDR3 region has the DNA TGTGCCAGCAGTTTAGGACTAGAGGGGTACGAGCAGTACGTC. Amino acid sequence: CASSLGLEGYEQYV.